This is a list of T cell receptor beta chains from one sample in a study of cytomegalovirus exposure and HLA in healthy donors. Profiling relied on immunoSEQ multiplex PCR, and the TCRdb table lists in-frame clones only, not all of them. The sample includes around 130,000 clones, around 77% of them seen just once. Specimen: PBMCs. These receptors came from a woman aged 45-65 years in good health and CMV-seronegative. Each CDR3 is given without its conserved first and last residue. Fields, in order: V gene, D gene, CDR3 protein. D genes are given only for firm matches.

v_gene: TRBV2
d_gene: .
CDR3aa: ASSVSVGGGNTEAF

v_gene: TRBV6-5
d_gene: TRBD1
CDR3aa: ASSYGGQGVPF

v_gene: TRBV25-1
d_gene: .
CDR3aa: ASSEDRRNTGELF

v_gene: TRBV6-6
d_gene: TRBD2
CDR3aa: ASTNLAGEGF

v_gene: TRBV19
d_gene: TRBD1
CDR3aa: ASSITGQGALYEQY

v_gene: TRBV5-1
d_gene: TRBD2
CDR3aa: ASSLGLAGGVGIYEQY

v_gene: TRBV4-3
d_gene: .
CDR3aa: ASSPDTYTEAF

v_gene: TRBV7-2
d_gene: TRBD2
CDR3aa: ASSFRTSGSVGKNIQY

v_gene: TRBV10-3
d_gene: TRBD2
CDR3aa: AISEGEGLKADTQY

v_gene: TRBV9
d_gene: TRBD1
CDR3aa: ASSAHWTGHYGYT

v_gene: TRBV4-3
d_gene: .
CDR3aa: ASSQDALAETQY

v_gene: TRBV5-8
d_gene: .
CDR3aa: ASSLGTGTEETQY

v_gene: TRBV19
d_gene: .
CDR3aa: ASRTASTGPYGYT

v_gene: TRBV5-4
d_gene: .
CDR3aa: ASSLGLLGAGAEAF

v_gene: TRBV27
d_gene: .
CDR3aa: ASRRTGPGHAEAF

v_gene: TRBV9
d_gene: TRBD1
CDR3aa: ASSVEGAFSYP

v_gene: TRBV4-2
d_gene: TRBD1
CDR3aa: ASSQDRTGGIQPQH

v_gene: TRBV6-1
d_gene: .
CDR3aa: ASSVHDSIITEAF